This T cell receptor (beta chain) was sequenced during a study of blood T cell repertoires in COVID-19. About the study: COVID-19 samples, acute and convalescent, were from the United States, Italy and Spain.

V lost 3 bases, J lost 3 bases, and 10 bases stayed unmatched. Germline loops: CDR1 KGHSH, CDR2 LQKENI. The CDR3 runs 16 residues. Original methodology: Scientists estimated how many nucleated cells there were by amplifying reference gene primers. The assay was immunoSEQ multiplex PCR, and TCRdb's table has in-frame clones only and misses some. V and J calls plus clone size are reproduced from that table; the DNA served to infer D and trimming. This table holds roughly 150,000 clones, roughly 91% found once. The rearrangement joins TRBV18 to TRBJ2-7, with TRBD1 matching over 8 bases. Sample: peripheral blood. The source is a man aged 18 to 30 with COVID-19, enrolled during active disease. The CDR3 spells CASSPSGGGHLYEQYF. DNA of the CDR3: TGTGCCAGCTCACCCTCAGGGGGCGGTCACCTCTACGAGCAGTACTTC. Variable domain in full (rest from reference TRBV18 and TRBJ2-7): NAGVMQNPRHLVRRRGQEARLRCSPMKGHSHVYWYRQLPEEGLKFMVYLQKENIIDESGMPKERFSAEFPKEGPSILRIQQVVRGDSAAYFCASSPSGGGHLYEQYFGPGTRLTVT.